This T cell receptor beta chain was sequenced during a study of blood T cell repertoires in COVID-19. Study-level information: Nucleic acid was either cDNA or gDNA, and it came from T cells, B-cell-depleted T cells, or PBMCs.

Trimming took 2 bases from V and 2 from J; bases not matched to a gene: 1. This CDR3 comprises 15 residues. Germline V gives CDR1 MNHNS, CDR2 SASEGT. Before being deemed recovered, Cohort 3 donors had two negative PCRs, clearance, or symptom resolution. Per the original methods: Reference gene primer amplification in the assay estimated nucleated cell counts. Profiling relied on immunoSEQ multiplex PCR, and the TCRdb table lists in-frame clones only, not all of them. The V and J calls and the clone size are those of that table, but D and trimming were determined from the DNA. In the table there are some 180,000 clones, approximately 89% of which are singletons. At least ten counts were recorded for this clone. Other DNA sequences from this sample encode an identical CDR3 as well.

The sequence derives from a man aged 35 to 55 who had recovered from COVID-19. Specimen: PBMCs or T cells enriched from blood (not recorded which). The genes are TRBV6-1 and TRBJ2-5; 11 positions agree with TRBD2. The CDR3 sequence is CASSELAGGQETQYF. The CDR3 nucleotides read TGTGCCAGCAGTGAATTAGCGGGGGGGCAAGAGACCCAGTACTTC.